The 18 T cell receptor beta chains below come from one sample, sequenced in a study of lymphopenia after photon versus proton radiotherapy. The method was immunoSEQ multiplex PCR; TCRdb's version includes in-frame clones alone and lacks a portion of them. The sample has more than 15,000 clones; approximately 85% are singletons. The sample here was peripheral blood, taken from a patient treated with photon-based radiotherapy. These receptors were collected from a woman between 50 and 59 years old with pancreatic cancer.

This clone has only a few counts. The chain has TRBV27 and TRBJ2-3, with 7 nucleotides matching TRBD1. Germline values: CDR1 MNHEY, CDR2 SMNVEV (reference sequence). CDR3 length: 15 amino acids. J lost 1 base, V lost 4 bases, and 5 bases had no gene match. The CDR3 nucleotides are TGTGCCAGCAGTTGGTCCGGACAGGGCACAGATACGCAGTATTTT. Amino acids: CASSWSGQGTDTQYF.

This clone showed up just a few times. The rearrangement links TRBV14 to TRBJ1-2; the D is unclear. Trimming removed 0 bases at V and 5 bases at J, with 10 bases between. CDR3 length equals 14 residues. CDR1 and CDR2 from the germline V gene are SGHDN and FVKESK. The CDR3 DNA follows: TGTGCCAGCAGCCAAGAATCTCCCGGGTATGGCTACACCTTC. It codes for CASSQESPGYGYTF. Full variable domain (remainder filled in from reference TRBV14 and TRBJ1-2): EAGVTQFPSHSVIEKGQTVTLRCDPISGHDNLYWYRRVMGKEIKFLLHFVKESKQDESGMPNNRFLAERTGGTYSTLKVQPAELEDSGVYFCASSQESPGYGYTFGSGTRLTVV.

This sequence joins TRBV4-2 and TRBJ1-3, with D perhaps matching TRBD1 (6 bases). V lost 2 bases and J lost 0, with 11 bases in between. The CDR3 totals 16 residues. CDR1 and CDR2 from the germline V gene are LGHNA and YNFKEQ. CDR3 region: CASSQPQGGSGNTIYF. CDR3 bases: TGTGCCAGCAGCCAACCACAGGGAGGCTCTGGAAACACCATATATTTT.

The V gene is TRBV10-3, the J gene TRBJ2-7; 7 nucleotides match TRBD2. J lost 7 bases, V lost 0 bases, and 12 bases had no gene match. Germline values: CDR1 ENHRY, CDR2 SYGVKD. CDR3 length equals 16 residues. The CDR3 is CAISESVTSPWHEQYF. CDR3 nucleotide sequence: TGTGCCATCAGTGAGTCGGTGACTAGCCCCTGGCATGAGCAGTACTTC.

The chain recombines TRBV27 with TRBJ2-5, with 7 bases identical to TRBD1. The junction had 5 bases not matched to a gene; V was cut back by 5 bases and J by 2 bases. CDR1 is MNHEY, CDR2 SMNVEV, per germline (reference sequence). The length of the CDR3 is 14 residues. The CDR3 is CASSPTGPQETQYF. The CDR3 DNA sequence: TGTGCCAGCAGTCCGACAGGGCCTCAAGAGACCCAGTACTTC.

This rearrangement joins TRBV4-3 to TRBJ2-7; 9 nucleotides align to TRBD1. V lost 3 bases to trimming and J lost 3 bases; unmatched junction nucleotides: 9. Per germline, CDR1 LGHNA and CDR2 YSLEER. This CDR3 comprises 16 residues. This CDR3 is CASSQAVGQGIYEQYF. DNA for the CDR3: TGCGCCAGCAGCCAGGCGGTGGGACAGGGAATCTACGAGCAGTACTTC.

This clone showed up just once. This chain links TRBV19 with TRBJ2-1, with unresolved D. The CDR3 is 14 amino acids. CDR1 LNHDA and CDR2 SQIVND come from the germline V gene (reference sequence). V lost 0 bases and J 4 bases, leaving 7 bases between the germline ends. CDR3 protein: CASSIDRPYNEQFF. The CDR3 region has the DNA TGTGCCAGTAGTATAGACCGCCCATACAATGAGCAGTTCTTC.

The chain uses TRBV7-9 and TRBJ1-2; D remains ambiguous. The CDR3 sequence is 14 residues long. The germline V gene encodes CDR1 SEHNR and CDR2 FQNEAQ (reference sequence). V gave up 5 bases and J gave up 8 bases, with 18 bases separating them. DNA of the CDR3: TGTGCCAGCAGCCCCTGGACGGACGCCCGGGGCTACACCTTC. It translates to CASSPWTDARGYTF. Complete variable domain (other parts from reference TRBV7-9 and TRBJ1-2): DTGVSQNPRHKITKRGQNVTFRCDPISEHNRLYWYRQTLGQGPEFLTYFQNEAQLEKSRLLSDRFSAERPKGSFSTLEIQRTEQGDSAMYLCASSPWTDARGYTFGSGTRLTVV.

The chain links TRBV5-8 to TRBJ1-1; TRBD1 matches at 8 bases. CDR1 SGHTS and CDR2 YDEGEE come from the germline V gene. This CDR3 comprises 15 residues. With 3 bases clipped from V and 4 bases from J, the junction kept 8 bases outside the gene matches. CDR3: CASSSTTGVSTEAFF. DNA for the CDR3: TGTGCCAGCAGCTCCACGACAGGGGTTTCCACTGAAGCTTTCTTT.

The genes are TRBV29-1 and TRBJ2-1; D possibly corresponds to TRBD2 (5 bases). V lost 1 base and J 8 bases, leaving 18 bases between the germline ends. This CDR3 comprises 15 residues. The germline V gene has CDR1 SQVTM and CDR2 ANQGSEA. CDR3 loop: CSVEGTSSLGDEQFF. Here the CDR3 DNA reads TGCAGCGTTGAAGGTACTAGTTCCCTTGGCGATGAGCAGTTCTTC.

The chain recombines TRBV19 with TRBJ1-2, with 7 positions matching TRBD1. Trimming took 7 bases from V and 2 from J; bases not matched to a gene: 10. Germline V lookup: CDR1 LNHDA, CDR2 SQIVND (reference sequence). The CDR3 spans 15 residues. CDR3 DNA: TGTGCCAGTAACCGGGACAGCGCCTCCAACTATGGCTACACCTTC. It encodes CASNRDSASNYGYTF.

This clone has a handful of counts. The chain employs TRBV7-9 and TRBJ1-6; 7 positions agree with TRBD1. V was clipped by 4 bases and J by 7 bases; unmatched bases: 4. CDR1 and CDR2 from the germline V gene are SEHNR and FQNEAQ (reference sequence). The CDR3 loop spans 14 amino acids. This chain's CDR3 is CASSWDSLNSPLHF. CDR3 nucleotides: TGTGCCAGCAGCTGGGACAGTCTCAATTCACCCCTCCACTTT.

This clone has more than one count but fewer than ten. J is TRBJ2-5 and V is TRBV2; 11 bases match TRBD2. CDR1 and CDR2 (germline): SNHLY, FYNNEI. The V and J ends lost 6 bases and 2 bases, in that order; junction bases with no gene match: 8. This CDR3 is 16 amino acids long. This CDR3 reads CASRGGLAELQETQYF. DNA for the CDR3: TGTGCCAGCAGGGGGGGACTAGCGGAGCTTCAAGAGACCCAGTACTTC.

The genes are TRBV27 and TRBJ1-5; TRBD1 aligns across 7 bases. V gave up 0 bases and J gave up 6 bases; unmatched junction bases: 5. Germline-derived CDR1 and CDR2 are MNHEY and SMNVEV (reference sequence). The CDR3 contains 15 residues. In DNA form, the CDR3 reads TGTGCCAGCAGTTTATCGGGCAGGGGGTCTCAGCCCCAGCATTTT. It specifies CASSLSGRGSQPQHF.

The rearrangement links TRBV18 to TRBJ1-1; perhaps TRBD1 as D (6 bases). Deletions cut 0 bases from V and 5 bases from J, with 13 bases between. Per the germline V gene, CDR1 is KGHSH and CDR2 is LQKENI. The CDR3 has 15 residues. The CDR3 region is CASSPPGGEGTEAFF. The CDR3 bases are TGTGCCAGCTCACCACCAGGGGGGGAGGGGACTGAAGCTTTCTTT. The whole variable domain, filled in from reference TRBV18 and TRBJ1-1, reads NAGVMQNPRHLVRRRGQEARLRCSPMKGHSHVYWYRQLPEEGLKFMVYLQKENIIDESGMPKERFSAEFPKEGPSILRIQQVVRGDSAAYFCASSPPGGEGTEAFFGQGTRLTVV.

The rearrangement joins TRBV9 to TRBJ1-5; D might be TRBD1 (6 bases). The CDR3 spans 14 residues. Germline assignment: CDR1 SGDLS and CDR2 YYNGEE. Trimming pared 3 bases from V and 6 bases from J, leaving 13 bases between. In DNA, the CDR3 is TGTGCCAGCAGCGCGCGACAGGAGGGTCAGCCCCAGCATTTT. Translated: CASSARQEGQPQHF.

V gene TRBV30 combines with J gene TRBJ1-1; D remains unclear. V lost 3 bases, J lost 5 bases, and 7 bases lay in between. CDR3 length: 11 amino acids. CDR1 and CDR2 (germline): GTSNPN, SVGIG (reference sequence). CDR3 bases: TGTGCCTGGAGGTCCGGGACTGAAGCTTTCTTT. Amino acids: CAWRSGTEAFF.

The rearrangement uses TRBV5-1 and TRBJ2-5; D call uncertain. The CDR3 spans 14 residues. Between the trimmed V and J ends, which lost 0 bases and 4 bases, there was a span of 10 bases. Germline V CDR1 and CDR2: SGHRS, YFSETQ. CDR3 region: CASSLAGAGETQYF. CDR3 nucleotide sequence: TGCGCCAGCAGCTTGGCCGGTGCAGGAGAGACCCAGTACTTC.